This T cell receptor (beta chain) is from a study of blood T cell repertoires in COVID-19. At the level of the study: The origin of the acute and convalescent COVID-19 samples was the United States, Italy and Spain.

Per the original methods: Nucleated cell counts were estimated from reference gene primer amplification. Produced via immunoSEQ multiplex PCR; TCRdb's table is partial and in-frame only. D and trimming were read from the DNA, whereas the V and J calls and clone size are those reported in that table. The sample records around 320,000 clones, roughly 90% being singletons. Participants were placed into cohorts based on the clinical history they reported. Exposed study participants had met a COVID-19 case within 2 weeks before entry. Sequencing was performed on PBMCs or T cells enriched from blood (not recorded which). The receptor comes from a woman in her fifties or sixties who had been exposed to COVID-19.

This chain's CDR3 is CASSDPGLEETQYF. DNA of the CDR3: TGCGCCAGCAGCGACCCGGGACTGGAAGAGACCCAGTACTTC. The chain links TRBV4-1 to TRBJ2-5; a possible D gene is TRBD2 (6 bases). The germline CDR1 and CDR2 sequences are MGHRA and YSYEKL. The CDR3 totals 14 residues. V was clipped by 5 bases and J by 3 bases, with 13 bases between them.